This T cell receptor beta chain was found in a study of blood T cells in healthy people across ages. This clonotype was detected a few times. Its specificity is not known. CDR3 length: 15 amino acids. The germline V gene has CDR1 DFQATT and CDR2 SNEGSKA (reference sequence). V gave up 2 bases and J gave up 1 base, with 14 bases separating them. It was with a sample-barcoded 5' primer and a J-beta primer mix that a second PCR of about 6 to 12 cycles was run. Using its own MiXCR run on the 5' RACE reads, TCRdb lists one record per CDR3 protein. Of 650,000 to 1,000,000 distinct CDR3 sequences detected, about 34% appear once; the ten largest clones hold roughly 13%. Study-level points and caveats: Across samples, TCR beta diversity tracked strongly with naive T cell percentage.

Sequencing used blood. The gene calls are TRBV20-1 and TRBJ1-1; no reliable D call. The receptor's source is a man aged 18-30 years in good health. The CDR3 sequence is CSARTAGVPNTEAFF. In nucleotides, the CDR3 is TGCAGTGCTAGAACCGCCGGGGTACCGAACACTGAAGCTTTCTTT.